Listed below are T cell receptor beta chains from one sample, sequenced in a study of human T cells and chemical hapten exposure. TCRdb called the RACE reads again in MiXCR, with one record for every CDR3 protein. The table lists 35,000 or so distinct CDR3 sequences, under 13% of them singletons. The sample was whole blood, taken in connection with sensitization to the hapten diphenylcyclopropenone (DPC). These receptors came from a middle-aged man with alopecia areata. Some clones in this sample may be carry-over from other donors' samples. Each CDR3 is given without its conserved first and last residue.

V: TRBV6-2/TRBV6-3
CDR3: ASSVLAGGAYEQY

V: TRBV3-1
CDR3: ASSQVGEKLF

V: TRBV6-5
CDR3: ASSYSFAPDAYEQY

V: TRBV5-1
CDR3: ASSWTTGARRETQY

V: TRBV14
CDR3: ASSQVQGAGYGYT

V: TRBV20-1
CDR3: SARSPGLASENEQF

V: TRBV7-8
CDR3: ASSPQGGTDQPQH

V: TRBV7-2
CDR3: ASSRDRAGNEQF

V: TRBV4-1
CDR3: ASSQRRENHEQY

V: TRBV10-3
CDR3: AITDGERQPQH

V: TRBV7-2
CDR3: ASSFLGFQETQY

V: TRBV7-9
CDR3: ASSSPGQGWETQY

V: TRBV5-1
CDR3: ASSIQGSTGELF

V: TRBV29-1
CDR3: SAVTSPSEQY

V: TRBV20-1
CDR3: SAREGNIQY

V: TRBV29-1
CDR3: SVVRDADTQY

V: TRBV12-3/TRBV12-4
CDR3: ASSLSGRVPYEQY

V: TRBV18
CDR3: ASSSDRDDQPQH

V: TRBV30
CDR3: AWRLNYGYT

V: TRBV11-2
CDR3: ASSLSPRLAGGVSQETQY

V: TRBV7-2
CDR3: ASSERQGRNIQY

V: TRBV5-1
CDR3: ASSSRVRAQETQY

V: TRBV29-1
CDR3: SVVLTRGLPDTQY

V: TRBV20-1
CDR3: SATRGSYEQY

V: TRBV5-1
CDR3: ASSDLEGYGDTQY

V: TRBV3-1
CDR3: ASSQGGRVTEAF

V: TRBV7-2
CDR3: ASSLVGTQSEQY

V: TRBV29-1
CDR3: SVVGVGSTDTQY

V: TRBV7-3
CDR3: ASSPQEGLGQF

V: TRBV29-1
CDR3: SVATQGGSYEQY

V: TRBV11-2
CDR3: ASSLGLANYGYT

V: TRBV18
CDR3: ASSPIEQGVTGELF

V: TRBV30
CDR3: AWEPGHSYEQY

V: TRBV5-1
CDR3: ASSLGGTGAYYEQY

V: TRBV29-1
CDR3: SVEPAGLNTQY

V: TRBV5-1
CDR3: ASSLGPSPSAYEQY

V: TRBV7-2
CDR3: ASSYRYNEQF

V: TRBV7-9
CDR3: ASSLGSYEQY

V: TRBV7-7
CDR3: ASSLGSQAGNEQF

V: TRBV28
CDR3: ASSLQGTREKLF

V: TRBV5-1
CDR3: ASSLVLASNEQF

V: TRBV5-1
CDR3: ASSLDSPAGYNEQF